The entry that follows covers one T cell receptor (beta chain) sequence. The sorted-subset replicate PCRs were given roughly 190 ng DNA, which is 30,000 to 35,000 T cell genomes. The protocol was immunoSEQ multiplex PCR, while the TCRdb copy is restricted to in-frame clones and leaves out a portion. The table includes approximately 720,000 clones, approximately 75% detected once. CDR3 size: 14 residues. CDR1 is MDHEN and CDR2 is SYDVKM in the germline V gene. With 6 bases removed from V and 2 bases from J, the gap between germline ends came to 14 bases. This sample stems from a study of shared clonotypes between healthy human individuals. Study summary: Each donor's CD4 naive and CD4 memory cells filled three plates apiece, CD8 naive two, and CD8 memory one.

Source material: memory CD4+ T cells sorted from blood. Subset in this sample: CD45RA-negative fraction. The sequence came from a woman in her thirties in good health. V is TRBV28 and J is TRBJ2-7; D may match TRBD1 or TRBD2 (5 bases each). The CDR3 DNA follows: TGTGCCAGCAGGTCCGGGACCGGTCCCTACGAGCAGTACTTC. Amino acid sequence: CASRSGTGPYEQYF. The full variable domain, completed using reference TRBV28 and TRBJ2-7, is DVKVTQSSRYLVKRTGEKVFLECVQDMDHENMFWYRQDPGLGLRLIYFSYDVKMKEKGDIPEGYSVSREKKERFSLILESASTNQTSMYLCASRSGTGPYEQYFGPGTRLTVT.